Below are 8 T cell receptor beta chains sequenced from a single sample in a study of shared clonotypes between healthy human individuals. Generated by immunoSEQ multiplex PCR, the TCRdb table keeps only in-frame clones and is missing some. The profile shows approximately 1,000,000 clones, around 77% of them singletons. Sequencing was performed on memory CD4+ T cells from PBMCs. Specified subset: CD45RA-negative fraction. The receptor set was obtained from a man between 18 and 35 years old in good health. Some clones in this sample may be carry-over from other donors' samples.

This chain uses TRBV15 with TRBJ2-7; either TRBD1 or TRBD2 may supply D (5 bases each). Germline V gives CDR1 LNHNV, CDR2 YYDKDF (reference sequence). The CDR3 runs 15 residues. The V end lost 0 bases, the J end lost 0 bases, and 9 bases lay between the germline ends. CDR3 nucleotides: TGTGCCACCAGCAGAGATCCAGGGAGCTCCTACGAGCAGTACTTC. Encoded protein: CATSRDPGSSYEQYF.

In this sample, this clone turned up many times. The rearrangement joins TRBV5-1 to TRBJ1-1, with TRBD1 as a possible D gene (5 bases). Trimming stripped 4 bases from V and 2 bases from J, with 15 bases between. Germline V CDR1 and CDR2: SGHRS, YFSETQ. The CDR3 is 15 residues long. The CDR3 DNA reads TGCGCCAGCAGCCCGACGCGGGGGGGTAACACTGAAGCTTTCTTT. Residues: CASSPTRGGNTEAFF.

The CDR3 here is CASSVGGGDSGNTIYF. As DNA, the CDR3 is TGTGCCAGCAGCGTAGGTGGTGGAGACTCTGGAAACACCATATATTTT. This chain connects TRBV9 to TRBJ1-3; D gene unclear. Trimming shortened V by 0 bases and J by 0 bases, and 10 bases separated the two germline ends. This CDR3 is 16 amino acids long. Germline loops: CDR1 SGDLS, CDR2 YYNGEE.

V and J are TRBV28 and TRBJ1-1; the D is unclear. Trimming pared 10 bases from V and 0 bases from J, leaving 18 bases between. Germline loops: CDR1 MDHEN, CDR2 SYDVKM. The CDR3 is 15 amino acids. The CDR3 DNA follows: TGTGCCACCCTTCCCCCTCTGGGGATGAACACTGAAGCTTTCTTT. Its translation: CATLPPLGMNTEAFF.

V usage is TRBV7-8 and J usage is TRBJ2-7, with 10 bases identical to TRBD2. J lost 2 bases, V lost 3 bases, and 19 bases had no gene match. The CDR3 loop spans 20 amino acids. Germline V gene data show CDR1 as SGHVS and CDR2 as FQNEAQ. CDR3 in amino acids: CASSFKQGFWLAGEAYEQYF. The CDR3 region has the DNA TGTGCCAGCAGCTTTAAACAGGGGTTCTGGCTAGCGGGAGAAGCCTACGAGCAGTACTTC.

This chain connects TRBV7-2 to TRBJ1-4, with D maybe TRBD1 (5 bases). Trimming stripped 11 bases from V and 1 base from J, with 20 bases between. The CDR3 is made up of 16 amino acids. Germline lookup yields CDR1 SGHTA and CDR2 FQGNSA. CDR3 in DNA: TGTGCCGCCGACGGGGCAGCCATCAGAACTAATGAAAAACTGTTTTTT. This encodes CAADGAAIRTNEKLFF.

The V and J genes are TRBV18 and TRBJ2-1; 9 positions agree with TRBD2. Germline CDR1 is KGHSH and CDR2 is LQKENI. Trimming took 8 bases from V and 9 from J; bases not matched to a gene: 11. This CDR3 spans 14 amino acids. The CDR3 DNA follows: TGTGCCAGCGGGCCCGGGACTAGCTTCAGTGAGCAGTTCTTC. Protein product: CASGPGTSFSEQFF.

This clone was picked up one time. J is TRBJ2-7 and V is TRBV30; 10 bases align to TRBD1. Trimming at V came to 2 bases and at J to 4 bases, leaving 5 bases not matched to a gene. CDR1 GTSNPN and CDR2 SVGIG come from the germline V gene (reference sequence). The CDR3 has 14 residues. CDR3 protein: CAWSLTGGGYEQYF. The CDR3 DNA is TGTGCCTGGAGTTTGACAGGGGGCGGATACGAGCAGTACTTC.